This T cell receptor (beta chain) originates from a study of cytomegalovirus exposure and HLA in healthy donors. PCR primers comprised 60 Vbeta and 13 Jbeta primers. Sequenced by immunoSEQ multiplex PCR; TCRdb stores in-frame clones only, minus some. The sample records around 120,000 clones, about 76% being singletons. Study outcomes and limitations: The authors listed about 170 TCR beta chains as cytomegalovirus-associated.

With respect to this clone: No antigen is known for it.

The CDR3 has 14 residues. V was shortened by 4 bases and J by 5 bases, with 14 bases between the two germline ends. The germline V gene encodes CDR1 LNHDA and CDR2 SQIVND (reference sequence). The J gene is TRBJ1-2, the V gene TRBV19; the D gene is possibly TRBD1 (6 bases). The sequenced sample consisted of PBMCs. This sequence originates from a man younger than 30 in good health and CMV-seronegative. CDR3 amino acids: CASSKPGQMYGYTF. The CDR3 nucleotides are TGTGCCAGTAGTAAACCGGGACAAATGTATGGCTACACCTTC.